These 19 T cell receptor beta chains originate from one sample sequenced in a study of shared clonotypes between healthy human individuals. The assay was immunoSEQ multiplex PCR, and TCRdb's table has in-frame clones only and misses some. Among approximately 320,000 clones listed, more than 75% were seen once. Sequenced material: memory CD8+ T cells sorted from blood. Subset of the sample: CD45RO+ cells pooled with CCR7-negative TemRA cells. These receptor sequences come from a man aged 18-30 years in good health.

The V and J genes are TRBV29-1 and TRBJ1-2, with a possible D match to TRBD1 (5 bases). CDR3 size: 10 residues. V was pared by 7 bases and J by 4 bases, with 7 bases between. Germline CDR1 and CDR2: SQVTM and ANQGSEA. CDR3 region: CSATGYGYTF. The CDR3 DNA follows: TGCAGCGCCACAGGCTATGGCTACACCTTC.

V gene TRBV6-5 combines with J gene TRBJ2-5; D not resolved. Trimming cost V 2 bases and J 2 bases, with 9 bases left between them. The CDR3 is 14 residues long. CDR1 is MNHEY, CDR2 SVGAGI, per germline. The CDR3 DNA reads as TGTGCCAGCAGTTACGTTTCAAGTCAAGAGACCCAGTACTTC. Its protein product is CASSYVSSQETQYF.

The chain carries TRBV4-3 and TRBJ2-1, with a tentative D call TRBD2 (5 bases). CDR3 length: 17 amino acids. Per germline, CDR1 LGHNA and CDR2 YSLEER. The germline V and J ends were trimmed by 5 bases and 4 bases, with 21 bases remaining between them. In nucleotides, the CDR3 is TGCGCCAGCAGCTTCCTACACCTTCACACGGGATACAATGAGCAGTTCTTC. Its translation is CASSFLHLHTGYNEQFF.

The chain combines TRBV28 with TRBJ2-7; D is unresolved. This CDR3 is 13 amino acids long. The ends were cut back, 2 bases at V and 1 base at J, with 6 bases in the middle. Germline CDR1 MDHEN, CDR2 SYDVKM. CDR3 in amino acids: CASSLLQSYEQYF. The CDR3 nucleotides are TGTGCCAGCAGTTTACTCCAGTCCTACGAGCAGTACTTC. The complete variable domain, with remaining parts taken from reference TRBV28 and TRBJ2-7, reads DVKVTQSSRYLVKRTGEKVFLECVQDMDHENMFWYRQDPGLGLRLIYFSYDVKMKEKGDIPEGYSVSREKKERFSLILESASTNQTSMYLCASSLLQSYEQYFGPGTRLTVT.

In nucleotides, the CDR3 is TGTGCCAGCAGCTCCCAAGGAGGGAATTACGAGCAGTACTTC. This encodes CASSSQGGNYEQYF. The V call is TRBV7-2, the J call TRBJ2-7, with D perhaps matching TRBD2 (6 bases). V was shortened by 4 bases and J by 4 bases, with 14 bases between the two germline ends. Per germline, CDR1 SGHTA and CDR2 FQGNSA. The CDR3 totals 14 residues.

V usage is TRBV28 and J usage is TRBJ1-5; D remains unclear. CDR3 length: 15 residues. Germline V gene data show CDR1 as MDHEN and CDR2 as SYDVKM. V was cut by 2 bases and J by 5 bases, with 13 bases left in between. CDR3 in amino acids: CASSLRDGLYQPQHF. CDR3 nucleotide sequence: TGTGCCAGCAGTTTAAGAGACGGTTTATATCAGCCCCAGCATTTT. Supplemented by reference TRBV28 and TRBJ1-5, the full variable domain reads DVKVTQSSRYLVKRTGEKVFLECVQDMDHENMFWYRQDPGLGLRLIYFSYDVKMKEKGDIPEGYSVSREKKERFSLILESASTNQTSMYLCASSLRDGLYQPQHFGDGTRLSIL.

This chain connects TRBV27 to TRBJ1-6; D gene unclear. The V end was cut by 5 bases, the J end by 9 bases, with 11 bases between. Germline CDR1 MNHEY, CDR2 SMNVEV (reference sequence). The CDR3 consists of 13 residues. The CDR3 region is CASSGGSGSPLHF. In DNA, the CDR3 is TGTGCCAGCAGTGGAGGGTCGGGTTCACCCCTCCACTTT.

The genes are TRBV7-9 and TRBJ1-1; possibly TRBD1 for D (5 bases). In germline, CDR1 is SEHNR, CDR2 FQNEAQ (reference sequence). This CDR3 comprises 15 residues. V shed 5 bases and J shed 3 bases, with 16 bases lying between them. The CDR3 sequence: CASSPWGKAHTEAFF. CDR3 nucleotides: TGTGCCAGCAGCCCCTGGGGCAAGGCGCACACTGAAGCTTTCTTT.

This chain uses TRBV6-1 with TRBJ2-6; no clear D gene. The CDR3 consists of 20 residues. Germline V gene data show CDR1 as MNHNS and CDR2 as SASEGT. V lost 2 bases to trimming and J lost 0 bases, with 20 bases between them. CDR3 sequence reads: CASSESPFLVRSSGANVLTF. The CDR3 DNA is TGTGCCAGCAGTGAATCTCCGTTTTTGGTACGGTCCTCTGGGGCCAACGTCCTGACTTTC.

This sequence joins TRBV25-1 and TRBJ2-2; TRBD2 matches 11 bases. J was trimmed by 5 bases and V by 1 base; bases with no gene match: 9. There are 18 residues in the CDR3. Germline CDR1 and CDR2: MGHDK and SYGVNS. In DNA, the CDR3 is TGTGCCAGCAGTGAATGGGGTAGCGGGAGGGCCTGGACCGGGGAGCTGTTTTTT. The encoded protein is CASSEWGSGRAWTGELFF.

The gene calls are TRBV27 and TRBJ1-5; D perhaps matches TRBD1 (6 bases). The germline CDR1 and CDR2 sequences are MNHEY and SMNVEV (reference sequence). This CDR3 is 15 amino acids long. Trimming removed 1 base at V and 5 bases at J, with 12 bases between. CDR3 region: CASSLWGAGDQPQHF. The CDR3 DNA follows: TGTGCCAGCAGTTTATGGGGGGCTGGGGATCAGCCCCAGCATTTT.

V usage is TRBV7-2 and J usage is TRBJ2-3; maybe TRBD2 (5 bases). This CDR3 spans 14 amino acids. V was pared by 6 bases and J by 5 bases, with 15 bases between. Germline CDR1 and CDR2: SGHTA and FQGNSA. The DNA for the CDR3 is TGTGCCAGCAGAATCCGATTTAGCGAAGATACGCAGTATTTT. Its protein is CASRIRFSEDTQYF.

The CDR3 spells CASSFSGGVNEQFF. The DNA for the CDR3 is TGTGCCAGCAGCTTTAGCGGGGGGGTGAATGAGCAGTTCTTC. The V and J genes are TRBV27 and TRBJ2-1; 11 nucleotides agree with TRBD2. CDR3 length equals 14 residues. With V trimmed by 6 bases and J by 7 bases, 5 bases remained unmatched. Per the germline V gene, CDR1 is MNHEY and CDR2 is SMNVEV (reference sequence).

The rearrangement links TRBV6-5 to TRBJ2-2; D is ambiguous. The CDR3 is made up of 16 amino acids. CDR1 and CDR2 (germline): MNHEY, SVGAGI. Trimming cost V 0 bases and J 2 bases, with 10 bases left between them. DNA of the CDR3: TGTGCCAGCAGTTACTCGATTGGGGAAAACACCGGGGAGCTGTTTTTT. Residues: CASSYSIGENTGELFF.

V is TRBV19 and J is TRBJ2-5; maybe TRBD2 (5 bases). Trimming removed 5 bases at V and 3 bases at J, with 16 bases between. This CDR3 comprises 15 residues. In germline, CDR1 is LNHDA, CDR2 SQIVND (reference sequence). CDR3 loop: CASSPELAWEETQYF. The CDR3 nucleotides read TGTGCCAGTAGTCCCGAATTAGCGTGGGAAGAGACCCAGTACTTC.

V usage is TRBV5-6 and J usage is TRBJ1-1; the D gene is possibly TRBD1 (6 bases). The CDR3 has 14 residues. The V end lost 4 bases, the J end lost 5 bases, and 15 bases lay between the germline ends. In germline, CDR1 is SGHDT, CDR2 YYEEEE. DNA of the CDR3: TGTGCCAGCAGCGTGTCACAGGGAGTTACTGAAGCTTTCTTT. This codes for CASSVSQGVTEAFF.

The chain links TRBV7-9 to TRBJ2-5; 9 bases align to TRBD2. The length of the CDR3 is 16 residues. The junction had 11 bases not matched to a gene; V was cut back by 5 bases and J by 4 bases. Germline V CDR1 and CDR2: SEHNR, FQNEAQ (reference sequence). CDR3 bases: TGTGCCAGCAGCCCCACCTGGGGCGGGGGGGCAGAGACCCAGTACTTC. It specifies CASSPTWGGGAETQYF.

This sequence joins TRBV6-5 and TRBJ1-2, with unresolved D. V lost 0 bases, J lost 2 bases, and 7 bases lay in between. The germline V gene encodes CDR1 MNHEY and CDR2 SVGAGI. This CDR3 region has 14 residues. This CDR3 is CASSYSQGNYGYTF. The DNA of the CDR3 is TGTGCCAGCAGTTACTCGCAAGGGAACTATGGCTACACCTTC.

This chain uses TRBV7-6 with TRBJ2-3, with TRBD2 matching 9 bases. Losses at the gene ends were 3 bases for V and 2 bases for J; bases not matched to a gene: 6. Germline lookup yields CDR1 SGHVS and CDR2 FNYEAQ. This CDR3 region has 16 residues. The chain's CDR3 is CASSFFAGGYTDTQYF. As DNA, the CDR3 is TGTGCCAGCAGCTTCTTCGCGGGAGGGTACACAGATACGCAGTATTTT. Full variable domain (outside the CDR3, taken from reference TRBV7-6 and TRBJ2-3): GAGVSQSPRYKVTKRGQDVALRCDPISGHVSLYWYRQALGQGPEFLTYFNYEAQQDKSGLPNDRFSAERPEGSISTLTIQRTEQRDSAMYRCASSFFAGGYTDTQYFGPGTRLTVL.